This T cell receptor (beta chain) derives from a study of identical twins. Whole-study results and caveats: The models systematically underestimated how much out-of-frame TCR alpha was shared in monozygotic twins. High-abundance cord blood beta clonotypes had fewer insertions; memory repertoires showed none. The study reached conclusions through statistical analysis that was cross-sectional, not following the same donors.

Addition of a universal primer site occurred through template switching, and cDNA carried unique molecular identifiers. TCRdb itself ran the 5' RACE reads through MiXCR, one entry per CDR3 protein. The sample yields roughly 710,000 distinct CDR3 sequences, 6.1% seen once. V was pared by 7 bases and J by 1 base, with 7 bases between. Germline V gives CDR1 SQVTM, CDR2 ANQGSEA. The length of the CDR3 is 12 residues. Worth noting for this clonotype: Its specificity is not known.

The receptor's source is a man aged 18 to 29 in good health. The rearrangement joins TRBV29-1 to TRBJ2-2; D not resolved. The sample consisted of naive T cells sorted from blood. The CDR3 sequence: CSADGNTGELFF. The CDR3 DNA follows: TGCAGCGCGGACGGGAACACCGGGGAGCTGTTTTTT.